The 30 T cell receptor beta chains below were found in one sample sequenced in a study of blood T cell repertoires in COVID-19. Only in-frame clones appear in the TCRdb table, and some are missing; sequencing was by immunoSEQ multiplex PCR. The sample has 150,000 to 200,000 clones, around 90% seen once. Sequences were obtained from peripheral blood. These TCRs come from a man aged 50-59 years with acute or convalescent COVID-19.

The chain uses TRBV19 and TRBJ2-1; 8 bases align to TRBD2. Germline lookup yields CDR1 LNHDA and CDR2 SQIVND (reference sequence). The CDR3 sequence is 16 residues long. With V trimmed by 5 bases and J by 2 bases, 8 bases remained unmatched. CDR3 sequence (DNA): TGTGCCAGTAGTTTTACCAGCGGGGGAACCTACAATGAGCAGTTCTTC. It translates to CASSFTSGGTYNEQFF.

The CDR3 nucleotides are TGTGCCTGGACCTACTCCGCCAGCCGGGGCTACGAGCAGTACTTC. Its protein is CAWTYSASRGYEQYF. The gene calls are TRBV30 and TRBJ2-7; possible D gene TRBD2, 5 bases. The CDR3 runs to 15 residues. The V and J ends lost 4 bases and 3 bases respectively, with 19 bases between them. The germline CDR1 and CDR2 sequences are GTSNPN and SVGIG (reference sequence).

The genes are TRBV5-4 and TRBJ1-2; tentatively, D is TRBD1 (6 bases). Trimming removed 3 bases from V and 7 bases from J, with 22 bases in between. In germline, CDR1 is SGHNT, CDR2 YYREEE (reference sequence). The CDR3 covers 16 residues. Here the CDR3 DNA reads TGTGCCAGCAGCTACCCTGGGGCGGGGGCCGGAGGTGGCTACACCTTC. This translates into CASSYPGAGAGGGYTF.

The chain carries TRBV6-1 and TRBJ1-2, with 9 nucleotides matching TRBD1. This CDR3 region has 13 residues. V lost 4 bases to trimming and J lost 7 bases; unmatched junction nucleotides: 4. The germline CDR1 and CDR2 sequences are MNHNS and SASEGT. In DNA, the CDR3 is TGTGCCAGCAGTGCACAGGGGGCGGGTGGCTACACCTTC. Amino acid sequence: CASSAQGAGGYTF.

This clone showed up just a few times. The chain links TRBV5-1 to TRBJ2-1; TRBD2 matches at 10 bases. This CDR3 has 15 residues. V dropped 0 bases and J dropped 5; count of bases not matched to a gene: 2. Germline V gene lookup returns CDR1 SGHRS and CDR2 YFSETQ. The DNA for the CDR3 is TGCGCCAGCAGCTTGGTACTAGCGGGAAACAATGAGCAGTTCTTC. It yields the protein CASSLVLAGNNEQFF.

This chain connects TRBV2 to TRBJ2-5; D might be TRBD2 (5 bases). With 6 bases removed from V and 5 bases from J, the gap between germline ends came to 13 bases. The CDR3 spans 13 residues. CDR1 SNHLY and CDR2 FYNNEI come from the germline V gene. This CDR3 is CASSAGWRETQYF. In DNA, the CDR3 is TGTGCCAGCAGCGCCGGTTGGAGGGAGACCCAGTACTTC.

The rearrangement joins TRBV2 to TRBJ2-3, with 8 bases that match TRBD1. Looked up from germline, CDR1 is SNHLY and CDR2 is FYNNEI. This CDR3 region has 12 residues. The V gene end was trimmed by 6 bases and the J gene end by 5 bases; junction bases not matched to a gene: 1. Here the CDR3 DNA reads TGTGCCAGCAGCGGGACAGGAGATACGCAGTATTTT. As protein: CASSGTGDTQYF.

The V gene is TRBV19, the J gene TRBJ2-4, with D possibly TRBD2 on 6 matching bases. Germline CDR1 LNHDA, CDR2 SQIVND (reference sequence). CDR3 size: 16 residues. Trimming removed 11 bases from V and 4 bases from J, with 24 bases in between. CDR3 DNA: TGTGCCTCCTCCGCCCAATACGGGGGAGTAAAAAACATTCAGTACTTC. Encoded protein: CASSAQYGGVKNIQYF.

The chain is built from TRBV19 and TRBJ1-5; the match to TRBD1 covers 9 bases. From germline, CDR1 is LNHDA and CDR2 SQIVND (reference sequence). The ends lost 5 bases at V and 6 bases at J; junction bases unmatched: 8. The CDR3 sequence is 15 residues long. In nucleotides, the CDR3 is TGTGCCAGTAGTCGGGGACAGGGTAAGAGTCAGCCCCAGCATTTT. It codes for CASSRGQGKSQPQHF.

This clone was observed a single time. The V gene is TRBV11-2, the J gene TRBJ1-1; weak D call: TRBD1 (5 bases). CDR1 is SGHAT, CDR2 FQNNGV, per germline. The germline V and J ends were trimmed by 1 base and 4 bases, with 10 bases remaining between them. The CDR3 loop spans 14 amino acids. CDR3 DNA sequence: TGTGCCAGCAGCTTAGCAGTTACAGGCACTGAAGCTTTCTTT. This translates into CASSLAVTGTEAFF.

This clone was counted once. The chain joins TRBV7-9 to TRBJ1-6; 8 positions match TRBD1. Germline CDR1 and CDR2: SEHNR and FQNEAQ (reference sequence). There are 14 residues in the CDR3. The ends lost 5 bases at V and 9 bases at J; junction bases unmatched: 6. This CDR3 reads CASSQGQGGSPLHF. Here the CDR3 DNA reads TGTGCCAGCAGCCAAGGACAGGGAGGTTCACCCCTCCACTTT.

The J gene is TRBJ2-1, the V gene TRBV19; a possible D gene is TRBD2 (6 bases). The germline V and J ends were trimmed by 6 bases and 2 bases, with 8 bases remaining between them. This CDR3 region has 13 residues. Looked up from germline, CDR1 is LNHDA and CDR2 is SQIVND (reference sequence). The CDR3 reads CASSGRAYNEQFF. The DNA for the CDR3 is TGTGCCAGTAGCGGGAGAGCCTACAATGAGCAGTTCTTC.

The CDR3 DNA sequence: TGTGCCAGTAGTATCTGGGGAGATAGCAATCAGCCCCAGCATTTT. It is translated as CASSIWGDSNQPQHF. The rearrangement joins TRBV19 to TRBJ1-5; D is ambiguous. Germline lookup yields CDR1 LNHDA and CDR2 SQIVND (reference sequence). The CDR3 is 15 amino acids. V was cut by 3 bases and J by 0 bases, with 9 bases left in between. Full variable domain (outside the CDR3, taken from reference TRBV19 and TRBJ1-5): DGGITQSPKYLFRKEGQNVTLSCEQNLNHDAMYWYRQDPGQGLRLIYYSQIVNDFQKGDIAEGYSVSREKKESFPLTVTSAQKNPTAFYLCASSIWGDSNQPQHFGDGTRLSIL.

The chain uses TRBV19 and TRBJ1-6; tentatively, D is TRBD1 (5 bases). CDR3 size: 15 residues. Germline loops: CDR1 LNHDA, CDR2 SQIVND (reference sequence). V was shortened by 7 bases and J by 1 base, with 11 bases between the two germline ends. The CDR3 bases are TGTGCCAGTATGCCCCGGGGGTCCTATAATTCACCCCTCCACTTT. Its translation is CASMPRGSYNSPLHF.

V usage is TRBV4-2 and J usage is TRBJ1-1; D is perhaps TRBD1 (5 bases). In germline, CDR1 is LGHNA, CDR2 YNFKEQ. Trimming took 3 bases from V and 4 from J, leaving 12 bases between them. The CDR3 length is 14 residues. The CDR3 DNA reads as TGTGCCAGCAGCCAGGGGAGGGGATCCACTGAAGCTTTCTTT. Translated, it gives CASSQGRGSTEAFF.

The chain carries TRBV28 and TRBJ2-7, with D perhaps TRBD2 (7 bases). The CDR3 contains 18 residues. CDR1 and CDR2 (germline): MDHEN, SYDVKM. The V end lost 5 bases, the J end lost 4 bases, and 27 bases lay between the germline ends. The CDR3 coding sequence is TGTGCCAGCAGTCTTCTCGACGTGGGGGCGCGGGAGACATACGAGCAGTACTTC. Its translation is CASSLLDVGARETYEQYF.

The chain recombines TRBV5-4 with TRBJ2-2; 11 bases align to TRBD2. The CDR3 loop spans 16 amino acids. The J segment lost 1 base and the V segment lost 3 bases, leaving 2 bases of the junction unmatched. Germline CDR1 and CDR2: SGHNT and YYREEE (reference sequence). For the CDR3, the DNA is TGTGCCAGCAGCTCCGGACTAGCGGGGAACACCGGGGAGCTGTTTTTT. Translating it yields CASSSGLAGNTGELFF.

The gene calls are TRBV7-2 and TRBJ2-7, with D possibly being TRBD1 (5 bases). The CDR3 runs 13 residues. From germline, CDR1 is SGHTA and CDR2 FQGNSA. V was clipped by 3 bases and J by 0 bases, with 6 bases between them. The DNA for the CDR3 is TGTGCCAGCAGCTTTACAGGCTCCTACGAGCAGTACGTC. It is translated as CASSFTGSYEQYV.

The chain links TRBV9 to TRBJ1-1; D is undetermined. CDR3 length equals 15 residues. The ends were cut back, 0 bases at V and 0 bases at J, with 9 bases in the middle. Germline V gene sequence: CDR1 SGDLS, CDR2 YYNGEE. The CDR3 DNA sequence: TGTGCCAGCAGCGTAGATGCAGGAATGAACACTGAAGCTTTCTTT. Amino acids: CASSVDAGMNTEAFF.

The chain uses TRBV7-9 and TRBJ1-3; the D gene is possibly TRBD1 (5 bases). CDR1 and CDR2 from the germline V gene are SEHNR and FQNEAQ (reference sequence). The CDR3 length is 19 residues. The V and J ends lost 5 bases and 2 bases respectively, with 25 bases between them. The CDR3: CASSAPIAGGAKAGNTIYF. The CDR3 bases are TGTGCCAGCAGCGCCCCAATCGCCGGCGGGGCCAAGGCTGGAAACACCATATATTTT.

The V gene is TRBV18, the J gene TRBJ2-5, with 10 positions matching TRBD2. With V trimmed by 4 bases and J by 2 bases, 4 bases remained unmatched. CDR1 is KGHSH, CDR2 LQKENI, per germline. This CDR3 region has 15 residues. The DNA of the CDR3 is TGTGCCAGCTCACGATTGACTAGCGGGCAAGAGACCCAGTACTTC. Translation: CASSRLTSGQETQYF.

The rearrangement joins TRBV6-5 to TRBJ2-7; 7 nucleotides match TRBD1. The germline gives CDR1 MNHEY, CDR2 SVGAGI. The CDR3 runs 15 residues. J gave up 3 bases and V 0 bases, and 5 bases lay outside the gene matches. The CDR3 spells CASSYSRQGFYEQYF. The CDR3 DNA reads as TGTGCCAGCAGTTACTCGAGACAGGGTTTCTACGAGCAGTACTTC.

The chain carries TRBV19 and TRBJ1-6; D might be TRBD1 (6 bases). V lost 6 bases to trimming and J lost 0 bases, with 15 bases between them. Germline V gene lookup returns CDR1 LNHDA and CDR2 SQIVND (reference sequence). The CDR3 runs 17 residues. In nucleotides, the CDR3 is TGTGCCAGTAGCCCTCCGCAGGGGAGCTCCTATAATTCACCCCTCCACTTT. Translation gives CASSPPQGSSYNSPLHF.

The genes are TRBV3-1 (or the pseudogene TRBV3-2) and TRBJ2-7, with TRBD1 matching 8 bases. Germline CDR1 LGHDT, CDR2 YNNKEL (reference sequence). This CDR3 spans 16 amino acids. V was clipped by 4 bases and J by 0 bases; unmatched bases: 8. Here the CDR3 DNA reads TGTGCCAGCAGCCGAGGGACAGGACGAAGCTCCTACGAGCAGTACGTC. It specifies CASSRGTGRSSYEQYV.

The rearrangement joins TRBV7-6 to TRBJ1-1; possible D gene TRBD1, 5 bases. From germline, CDR1 is SGHVS and CDR2 FNYEAQ. V was pared by 0 bases and J by 1 base, with 12 bases between. This CDR3 is 16 amino acids long. In DNA, the CDR3 is TGTGCCAGCAGCTTAGCACCCCGGGGGGGGAACACTGAAGCTTTCTTT. This sequence encodes CASSLAPRGGNTEAFF. The full variable domain, rest sourced from reference TRBV7-6 and TRBJ1-1, is GAGVSQSPRYKVTKRGQDVALRCDPISGHVSLYWYRQALGQGPEFLTYFNYEAQQDKSGLPNDRFSAERPEGSISTLTIQRTEQRDSAMYRCASSLAPRGGNTEAFFGQGTRLTVV.

The gene calls are TRBV7-9 and TRBJ1-1, with D uncertain. V shed 4 bases and J shed 7 bases, with 13 bases lying between them. CDR3 length: 13 amino acids. Germline V lookup: CDR1 SEHNR, CDR2 FQNEAQ (reference sequence). CDR3 sequence: CASSSHHGGEAFF. DNA of the CDR3: TGTGCCAGCAGCTCCCACCATGGCGGTGAAGCTTTCTTT.

The chain is built from TRBV7-9 and TRBJ2-7; 7 nucleotides align to TRBD2. Germline CDR1 is SEHNR and CDR2 is FQNEAQ (reference sequence). V lost 4 bases and J lost 2; bases outside the gene matches: 5. The CDR3 length is 14 residues. The CDR3 sequence is CASSSSGATYEQYF. The CDR3 nucleotides read TGTGCCAGCAGCTCGAGCGGGGCAACCTACGAGCAGTACTTC.

V is TRBV19 and J is TRBJ2-2; a weak D match, TRBD1 (7 bases). The CDR3 is 15 amino acids. V lost 5 bases and J lost 4, with 14 bases in between. CDR1 is LNHDA and CDR2 is SQIVND in the germline V gene (reference sequence). The CDR3 nucleotides are TGTGCCAGTAGTTCCGCGGGACAGACCACCGGGGAGCTGTTTTTT. It specifies CASSSAGQTTGELFF. Variable domain in full (rest from reference TRBV19 and TRBJ2-2): DGGITQSPKYLFRKEGQNVTLSCEQNLNHDAMYWYRQDPGQGLRLIYYSQIVNDFQKGDIAEGYSVSREKKESFPLTVTSAQKNPTAFYLCASSSAGQTTGELFFGEGSRLTVL.

Only a few counts were recorded for this clone. The V and J genes are TRBV6-6 and TRBJ2-7; 8 nucleotides align to TRBD1. Germline assignment: CDR1 MNHNY and CDR2 SVGAGI (reference sequence). The CDR3 sequence is 14 residues long. V shed 0 bases and J 3 bases; nucleotides not matched to a gene: 1. CDR3: CASSYSGTGYEQYV. CDR3 DNA: TGTGCCAGCAGTTACTCGGGGACAGGCTACGAGCAGTACGTC.

The V call is TRBV3-1 (or the pseudogene TRBV3-2), the J call TRBJ2-7; maybe TRBD2 (5 bases). The CDR3 runs 14 residues. CDR1 and CDR2 from the germline V gene are LGHDT and YNNKEL (reference sequence). The germline V and J ends were trimmed by 4 bases and 3 bases, with 13 bases remaining between them. CDR3 residues: CASSLDWLSYEQYF. The DNA for the CDR3 is TGTGCCAGCAGCCTGGACTGGTTGAGCTACGAGCAGTACTTC.